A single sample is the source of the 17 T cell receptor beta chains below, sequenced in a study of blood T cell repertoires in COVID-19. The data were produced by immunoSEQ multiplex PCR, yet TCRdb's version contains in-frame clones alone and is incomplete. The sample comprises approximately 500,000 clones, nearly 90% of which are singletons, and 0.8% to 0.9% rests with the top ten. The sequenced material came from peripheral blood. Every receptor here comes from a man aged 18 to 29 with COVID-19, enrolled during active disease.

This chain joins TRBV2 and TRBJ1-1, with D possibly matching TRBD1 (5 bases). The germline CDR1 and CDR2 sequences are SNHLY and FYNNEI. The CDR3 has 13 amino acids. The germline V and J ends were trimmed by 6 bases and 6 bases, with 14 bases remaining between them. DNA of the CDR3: TGTGCCAGCAGGGCAGGGAAATACGCTGAAGCTTTCTTT. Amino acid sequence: CASRAGKYAEAFF.

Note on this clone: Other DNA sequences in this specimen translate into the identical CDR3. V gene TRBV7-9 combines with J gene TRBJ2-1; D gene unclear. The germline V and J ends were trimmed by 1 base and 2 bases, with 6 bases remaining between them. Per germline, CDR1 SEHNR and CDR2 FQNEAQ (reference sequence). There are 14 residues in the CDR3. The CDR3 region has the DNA TGTGCCAGCAGCTTAGGAGGCCCCTACAATGAGCAGTTCTTC. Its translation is CASSLGGPYNEQFF.

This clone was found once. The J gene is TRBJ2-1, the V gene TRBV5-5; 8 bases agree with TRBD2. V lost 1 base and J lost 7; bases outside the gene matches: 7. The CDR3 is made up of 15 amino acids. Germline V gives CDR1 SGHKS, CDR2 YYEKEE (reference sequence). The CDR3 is CASSLREGNRNEQFF. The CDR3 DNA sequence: TGTGCCAGCAGCTTGCGGGAGGGGAATAGGAATGAGCAGTTCTTC.

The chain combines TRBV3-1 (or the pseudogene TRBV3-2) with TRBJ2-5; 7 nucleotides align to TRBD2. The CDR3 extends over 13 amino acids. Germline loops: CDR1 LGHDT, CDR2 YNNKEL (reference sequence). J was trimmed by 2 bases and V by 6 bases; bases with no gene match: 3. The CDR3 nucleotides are TGTGCCAGCAGATTAGCGGGTCAAGAGACCCAGTACTTC. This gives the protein CASRLAGQETQYF.

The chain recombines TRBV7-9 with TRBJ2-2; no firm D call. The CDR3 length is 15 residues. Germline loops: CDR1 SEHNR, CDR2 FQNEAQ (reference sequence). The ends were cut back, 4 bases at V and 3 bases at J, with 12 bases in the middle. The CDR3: CASSSSLGDTGELFF. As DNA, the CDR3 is TGTGCCAGCAGCTCATCCCTAGGCGACACCGGGGAGCTGTTTTTT.

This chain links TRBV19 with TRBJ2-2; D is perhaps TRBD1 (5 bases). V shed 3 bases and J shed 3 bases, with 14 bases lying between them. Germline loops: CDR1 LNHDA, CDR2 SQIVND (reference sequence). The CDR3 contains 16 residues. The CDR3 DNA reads TGTGCCAGTAGTATGTCAGGGTGGGGTGACACCGGGGAGCTGTTTTTT. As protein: CASSMSGWGDTGELFF. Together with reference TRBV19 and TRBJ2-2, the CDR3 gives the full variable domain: DGGITQSPKYLFRKEGQNVTLSCEQNLNHDAMYWYRQDPGQGLRLIYYSQIVNDFQKGDIAEGYSVSREKKESFPLTVTSAQKNPTAFYLCASSMSGWGDTGELFFGEGSRLTVL.

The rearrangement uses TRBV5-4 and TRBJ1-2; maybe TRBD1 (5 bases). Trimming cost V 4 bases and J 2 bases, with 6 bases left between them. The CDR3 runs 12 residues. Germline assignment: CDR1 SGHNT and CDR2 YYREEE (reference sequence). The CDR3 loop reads CASSRGNYGYTF. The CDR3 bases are TGTGCCAGCAGCCGGGGGAACTATGGCTACACCTTC.

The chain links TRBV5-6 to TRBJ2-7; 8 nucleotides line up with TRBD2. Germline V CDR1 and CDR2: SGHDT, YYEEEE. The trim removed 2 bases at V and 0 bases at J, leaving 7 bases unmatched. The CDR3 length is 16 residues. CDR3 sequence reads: CASSFGRGGSSYEQYF. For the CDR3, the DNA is TGTGCCAGCAGCTTTGGCCGGGGGGGTAGCTCCTACGAGCAGTACTTC.

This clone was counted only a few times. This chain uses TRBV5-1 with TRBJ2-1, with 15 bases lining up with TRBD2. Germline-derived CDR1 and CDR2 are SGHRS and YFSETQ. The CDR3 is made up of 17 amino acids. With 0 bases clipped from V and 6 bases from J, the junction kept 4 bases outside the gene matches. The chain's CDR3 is CASSLAPGLAGGNEQFF. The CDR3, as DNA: TGCGCCAGCAGCTTGGCGCCGGGACTAGCGGGAGGCAATGAGCAGTTCTTC.

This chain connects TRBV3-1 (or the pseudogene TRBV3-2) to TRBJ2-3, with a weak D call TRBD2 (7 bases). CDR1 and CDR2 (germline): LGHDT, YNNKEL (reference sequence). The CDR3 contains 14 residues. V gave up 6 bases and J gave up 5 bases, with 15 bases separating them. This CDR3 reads CASRPRGAEDTQYF. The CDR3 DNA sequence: TGTGCCAGCAGACCTCGGGGGGCGGAAGATACGCAGTATTTT.

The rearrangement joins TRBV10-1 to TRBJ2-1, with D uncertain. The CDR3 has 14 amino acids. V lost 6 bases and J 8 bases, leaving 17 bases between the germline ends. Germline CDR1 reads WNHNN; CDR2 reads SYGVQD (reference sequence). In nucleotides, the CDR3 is TGCGCCAGCAGCGCGACTGGGTCCGGGTATGAGCAGTTCTTC. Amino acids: CASSATGSGYEQFF.

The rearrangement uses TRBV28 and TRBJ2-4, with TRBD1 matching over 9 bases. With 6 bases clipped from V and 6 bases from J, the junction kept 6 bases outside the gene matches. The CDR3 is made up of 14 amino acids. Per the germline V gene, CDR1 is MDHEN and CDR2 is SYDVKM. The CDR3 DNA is TGTGCCAGCAGCTTACAGGGGGCAGGAAACATTCAGTACTTC. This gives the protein CASSLQGAGNIQYF. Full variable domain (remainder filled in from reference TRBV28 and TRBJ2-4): DVKVTQSSRYLVKRTGEKVFLECVQDMDHENMFWYRQDPGLGLRLIYFSYDVKMKEKGDIPEGYSVSREKKERFSLILESASTNQTSMYLCASSLQGAGNIQYFGAGTRLSVL.

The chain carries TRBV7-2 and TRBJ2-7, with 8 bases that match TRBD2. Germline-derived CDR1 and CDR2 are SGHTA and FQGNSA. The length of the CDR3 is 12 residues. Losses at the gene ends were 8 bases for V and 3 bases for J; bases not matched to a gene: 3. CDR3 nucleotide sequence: TGTGCCAGCGGGACTAGTCGCTACGAGCAGTACTTC. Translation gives CASGTSRYEQYF. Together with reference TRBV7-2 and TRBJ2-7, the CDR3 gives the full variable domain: GAGVSQSPSNKVTEKGKDVELRCDPISGHTALYWYRQSLGQGLEFLIYFQGNSAPDKSGLPSDRFSAERTGGSVSTLTIQRTQQEDSAVYLCASGTSRYEQYFGPGTRLTVT.

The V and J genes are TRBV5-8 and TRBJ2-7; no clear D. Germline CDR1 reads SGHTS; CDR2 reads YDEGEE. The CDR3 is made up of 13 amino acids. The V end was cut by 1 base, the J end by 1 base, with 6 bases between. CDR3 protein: CASSLSYSYEQYF. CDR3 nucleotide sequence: TGTGCCAGCAGCTTGTCCTATTCCTACGAGCAGTACTTC.

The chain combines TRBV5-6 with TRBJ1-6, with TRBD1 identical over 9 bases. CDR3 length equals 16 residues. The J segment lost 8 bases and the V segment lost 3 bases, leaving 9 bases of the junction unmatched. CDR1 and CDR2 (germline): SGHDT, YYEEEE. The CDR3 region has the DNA TGTGCCAGCAGCTGGTATACAGGGGGCAAAGATTCACCCCTCCACTTT. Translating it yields CASSWYTGGKDSPLHF.

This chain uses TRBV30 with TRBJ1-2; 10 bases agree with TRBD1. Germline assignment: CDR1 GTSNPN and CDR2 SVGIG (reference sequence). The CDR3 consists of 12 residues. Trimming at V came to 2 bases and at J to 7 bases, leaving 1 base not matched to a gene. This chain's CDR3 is CAWSRTGGGYTF. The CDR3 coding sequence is TGTGCCTGGAGTCGGACAGGGGGTGGCTACACCTTC.

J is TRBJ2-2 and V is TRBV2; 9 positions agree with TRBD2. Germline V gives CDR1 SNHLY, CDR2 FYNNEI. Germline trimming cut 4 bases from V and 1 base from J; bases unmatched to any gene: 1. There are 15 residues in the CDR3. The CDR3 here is CASSVLAGNTGELFF. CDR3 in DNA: TGTGCCAGCAGTGTACTAGCGGGGAACACCGGGGAGCTGTTTTTT.